Presented here are 18 T cell receptor beta chains from one specimen sequenced in a study of blood T cell repertoires in COVID-19. Sequencing was performed with immunoSEQ multiplex PCR; in TCRdb, only in-frame clones are kept and a portion is missing. The sample shows roughly 320,000 clones, 90% to 95% of them seen only once. Sequenced material: PBMCs or T cells enriched from blood (not recorded which). The receptors were sampled from a woman aged 25 to 39 who had been exposed to COVID-19.

The V call is TRBV7-3, the J call TRBJ2-1, with 9 bases lining up with TRBD2. The CDR3 consists of 13 residues. V lost 8 bases and J lost 4; bases outside the gene matches: 3. From germline, CDR1 is SGHTA and CDR2 FQGTGA. CDR3 nucleotides: TGTGCCAGCTCAAGCGGGGGGTACAATGAGCAGTTCTTC. Its protein is CASSSGGYNEQFF.

The J gene is TRBJ1-1, the V gene TRBV2; D not certain. The V and J ends lost 2 bases and 6 bases respectively, with 19 bases between them. This CDR3 region has 16 residues. Germline V gene sequence: CDR1 SNHLY, CDR2 FYNNEI. The CDR3 nucleotides read TGTGCCAGCAGTGAACATGGCCCAGCAAACGGAGCTGAAGCTTTCTTT. Translating it yields CASSEHGPANGAEAFF.

The chain couples TRBV7-9 to TRBJ2-3, with TRBD1 as a possible D gene (5 bases). From germline, CDR1 is SEHNR and CDR2 FQNEAQ (reference sequence). This CDR3 comprises 17 residues. Trimming cost V 1 base and J 5 bases, with 19 bases left between them. CDR3 in DNA: TGTGCCAGCAGCTTAGAATTCGACAGCTCATTTGGAGATACGCAGTATTTT. It yields the protein CASSLEFDSSFGDTQYF.

CDR3: CASSLEYSTEAFF. CDR3 DNA: TGCGCCAGCAGCTTGGAGTACAGCACTGAAGCTTTCTTT. The chain has TRBV5-1 and TRBJ1-1, with unresolved D. Between the trimmed V and J ends, which lost 0 bases and 4 bases, there was a span of 7 bases. CDR1 and CDR2 from the germline V gene are SGHRS and YFSETQ. The CDR3 extends over 13 amino acids.

The count of this clone is one. The chain combines TRBV18 with TRBJ1-4; D remains ambiguous. Germline V CDR1 and CDR2: KGHSH, LQKENI. This CDR3 spans 14 amino acids. Trimming cost V 6 bases and J 8 bases, with 16 bases left between them. The CDR3 coding sequence is TGTGCCAGCTCCGCTCAAGGAGGGTGGGAAAAACTGTTTTTT. Protein sequence: CASSAQGGWEKLFF.

This clone showed up just a few times. This rearrangement joins TRBV19 to TRBJ1-1; maybe TRBD1 (5 bases). V lost 11 bases and J 1 base, leaving 23 bases between the germline ends. The CDR3 spans 16 residues. The germline CDR1 and CDR2 sequences are LNHDA and SQIVND (reference sequence). CDR3 bases: TGTGCCGTCCGACGTAGTGGTCAGGGTCCGAACACTGAAGCTTTCTTT. Translating it yields CAVRRSGQGPNTEAFF.

The rearrangement joins TRBV5-6 to TRBJ1-1; D not resolved. The germline gives CDR1 SGHDT, CDR2 YYEEEE. The CDR3 runs to 13 residues. Trimming pared 4 bases from V and 3 bases from J, leaving 10 bases between. CDR3 region: CASSLEVDTEAFF. CDR3 coding DNA: TGTGCCAGCAGCCTCGAGGTGGACACTGAAGCTTTCTTT.

This chain joins TRBV3-1 (or the pseudogene TRBV3-2) and TRBJ1-1; a possible D gene is TRBD1 (6 bases). The V end lost 0 bases, the J end lost 5 bases, and 13 bases lay between the germline ends. The CDR3 extends over 15 amino acids. Germline CDR1 is LGHDT and CDR2 is YNNKEL (reference sequence). The CDR3 DNA reads TGTGCCAGCAGCCAAGACGGGGGGCGAGGAACTGAAGCTTTCTTT. Its translation is CASSQDGGRGTEAFF.

V gene TRBV4-1 combines with J gene TRBJ1-2; TRBD1 matches at 7 bases. V was clipped by 0 bases and J by 5 bases; unmatched bases: 9. The CDR3 runs to 16 residues. Germline CDR1 and CDR2: MGHRA and YSYEKL. CDR3 nucleotide sequence: TGCGCCAGCAGCCAAGATACCGGGACAGAGAGGTATGGCTACACCTTC. It codes for CASSQDTGTERYGYTF.

This chain connects TRBV10-3 to TRBJ1-2; TRBD1 matches 7 bases. The trim removed 9 bases at V and 4 bases at J, leaving 5 bases unmatched. Germline values: CDR1 ENHRY, CDR2 SYGVKD. The CDR3 extends over 12 amino acids. The CDR3 DNA is TGTGCCATGTCGGGACAGACCTATGGCTACACCTTC. Protein: CAMSGQTYGYTF.

V and J are TRBV5-4 and TRBJ1-4, with D possibly matching TRBD1 (5 bases). The CDR3 runs 15 residues. Per germline, CDR1 SGHNT and CDR2 YYREEE (reference sequence). Trimming took 0 bases from V and 6 from J, leaving 12 bases between them. CDR3 sequence reads: CASSLGGRDDEKLFF. In DNA, the CDR3 is TGTGCCAGCAGCTTGGGTGGCAGGGATGATGAAAAACTGTTTTTT. The entire variable domain, with the rest obtained from reference TRBV5-4 and TRBJ1-4, is as follows: ETGVTQSPTHLIKTRGQQVTLRCSSQSGHNTVSWYQQALGQGPQFIFQYYREEENGRGNFPPRFSGLQFPNYSSELNVNALELDDSALYLCASSLGGRDDEKLFFGSGTQLSVL.

The V and J genes are TRBV5-1 and TRBJ2-4; D call uncertain. The V end was cut by 0 bases, the J end by 0 bases, with 10 bases between. Germline assignment: CDR1 SGHRS and CDR2 YFSETQ. CDR3 length: 16 amino acids. The CDR3 is CASSLAPDLAKNIQYF. The CDR3 DNA is TGCGCCAGCAGCTTGGCCCCAGATTTAGCCAAAAACATTCAGTACTTC. Full variable domain (remainder filled in from reference TRBV5-1 and TRBJ2-4): KAGVTQTPRYLIKTRGQQVTLSCSPISGHRSVSWYQQTPGQGLQFLFEYFSETQRNKGNFPGRFSGRQFSNSRSEMNVSTLELGDSALYLCASSLAPDLAKNIQYFGAGTRLSVL.

The rearrangement uses TRBV11-3 and TRBJ1-5; possibly TRBD1 for D (6 bases). CDR1 and CDR2 from the germline V gene are SGHNT and YENEEA. V lost 3 bases and J lost 2, with 14 bases in between. The CDR3 runs to 16 residues. As DNA, the CDR3 is TGTGCCAGCAGCTTGTCTTGCGAGGGGGGCAATCAGCCCCAGCATTTT. Translation gives CASSLSCEGGNQPQHF.

The chain recombines TRBV7-6 with TRBJ1-2, with 9 nucleotides matching TRBD1. Looked up from germline, CDR1 is SGHVS and CDR2 is FNYEAQ. The CDR3 runs 18 residues. V lost 5 bases, J lost 6 bases, and 19 bases stayed unmatched. The CDR3 region is CASSPRVGGQGSWDGYTF. The CDR3 DNA reads TGTGCCAGCAGCCCCCGAGTCGGGGGACAGGGAAGCTGGGATGGCTACACCTTC.

Details on this clone: The junction shows a germline mismatch at one end, possibly a read error. The chain carries TRBV27 and TRBJ2-2, with D perhaps TRBD1 (6 bases). Per germline, CDR1 MNHEY and CDR2 SMNVEV (reference sequence). The CDR3 is 16 amino acids. CDR3 sequence: CASSLGRGLNSGELFF. In nucleotides, the CDR3 is TGTGCCAGCAGTTTGGGCAGGGGTTTGAACTCCGGGGAGCTGTTTTTT.

The chain couples TRBV9 to TRBJ2-3; TRBD2 is a possible D gene (6 bases). Germline V gene data show CDR1 as SGDLS and CDR2 as YYNGEE. The CDR3 totals 15 residues. The V end lost 0 bases, the J end lost 2 bases, and 10 bases lay between the germline ends. CDR3 bases: TGTGCCAGCAGCGTAGACGGACTAATCACAGATACGCAGTATTTT. Translating it yields CASSVDGLITDTQYF.

V gene TRBV5-5 combines with J gene TRBJ1-3; TRBD1 agrees at 8 bases. Germline CDR1 is SGHKS and CDR2 is YYEKEE (reference sequence). The CDR3 consists of 15 residues. V was pared by 4 bases and J by 2 bases, with 5 bases of the junction left unmatched. This CDR3 is CASSIPQGAGNTIYF. CDR3 nucleotide sequence: TGTGCCAGCAGCATCCCACAGGGGGCTGGAAACACCATATATTTT.

CDR3 amino acids: CASSFGQGQETQYF. CDR3 nucleotide sequence: TGCGCCAGCAGCTTCGGACAGGGGCAAGAGACCCAGTACTTC. This rearrangement joins TRBV4-3 to TRBJ2-5, with 9 bases identical to TRBD1. The CDR3 runs 14 residues. The V segment lost 5 bases and the J segment 2 bases; nucleotides outside the gene matches: 3. Germline CDR1 reads LGHNA; CDR2 reads YSLEER.